This TCR beta chain was sequenced during a study of cytomegalovirus exposure and HLA in healthy donors. Across the study: When roughly 420 donors were genotyped, more than 70% of them were found to fall in the Caucasian-associated ancestry cluster.

Findings of the study overall: It was reportedly the case that the classifier diagnosed cytomegalovirus status with high specificity and sensitivity. There were three CMV-associated chains whose specificity for CMV antigens was confirmed in vitro.

It was with 60 Vbeta and 13 Jbeta primers that the PCR ran. The repertoire was sequenced with immunoSEQ multiplex PCR; TCRdb's copy has only in-frame clones and lacks some. The table shows some 120,000 clones, with around 85% occurring only once. V dropped 3 bases and J dropped 6 bases, with 11 bases sitting between them. CDR3 length: 13 amino acids. Germline loops: CDR1 LGHNT, CDR2 FRNRAP. Of note for this clone: The antigen is unknown.

The sequenced material came from PBMCs. The sequence derives from a woman between 25 and 40 years old in good health and CMV-seropositive. The V call is TRBV12-5, the J call TRBJ2-5; D call uncertain. The CDR3 protein is CASGFWSEQTQYF. In DNA form, the CDR3 reads TGTGCTAGTGGTTTCTGGAGTGAGCAGACCCAGTACTTC.